This TCR beta chain was recorded in a study of neoadjuvant nivolumab and ipilimumab in lung cancer. This clone has a handful of counts. The CDR3 contains 15 residues. Germline CDR1 ENHRY, CDR2 SYGVKD. J lost 5 bases, V lost 0 bases, and 5 bases had no gene match. Method: immunoSEQ multiplex PCR; TCRdb's copy keeps in-frame clones and lacks some. The sample lists more than 40,000 clones; more than 85% were seen once. The TCR comes from an adult with non-small cell lung cancer. Some clones in this sample may be carry-over from other donors' samples. The sequenced sample was blood, obtained before neoadjuvant nivolumab, alone or with ipilimumab. The chain is built from TRBV10-3 and TRBJ2-7; 9 bases agree with TRBD2. CDR3 sequence reads: CAISESVAGDHEQYF. Here the CDR3 DNA reads TGTGCCATCAGTGAGTCGGTAGCGGGAGACCACGAGCAGTACTTC.